These T cell receptor beta chains were read from a single sample in a study of shared clonotypes between healthy human individuals. Some clones are missing from TCRdb's copy, which holds only in-frame ones; the method was immunoSEQ multiplex PCR. The table shows some 1.5 million clones, with nearly 99% occurring only once. The specimen sequenced was naive CD4+ T cells sorted from blood. The origin of the receptors is a man aged 25 to 40 in good health. Each CDR3 is given with its conserved first and last residue. The D gene is left open where the match is weak. Some rows have no size entry. The others give once, few or many, or a class for an expanded clone.

size	V	length	J	D	CDR3	DNA
-	TRBV5-5	16	TRBJ2-1	TRBD2	CASSPGAGLAGNEQFF	TGTGCCAGCAGCCCCGGGGCGGGACTAGCTGGCAATGAGCAGTTCTTC
-	TRBV20-1	11	TRBJ1-2	TRBD1	CSAWDSYGYTF	TGCAGTGCGTGGGACAGCTATGGCTACACCTTC
-	TRBV9	15	TRBJ2-5	-	CASSVAGAPQETQYF	TGTGCCAGCAGCGTAGCGGGAGCTCCTCAAGAGACCCAGTACTTC
-	TRBV11-2	15	TRBJ1-1	-	CASSLGVAGVTEAFF	TGTGCCAGCAGCTTAGGGGTGGCGGGGGTTACTGAAGCTTTCTTT
-	TRBV7-9	12	TRBJ1-3	-	CASSPSGDTIYF	TGTGCCAGCAGCCCGTCCGGGGACACCATATATTTT
-	TRBV6-5	14	TRBJ2-7	-	CASSRSVGVYEQYF	TGTGCCAGCAGCCGCAGCGTCGGGGTGTACGAGCAGTACTTC
-	TRBV30	13	TRBJ1-1	-	CAWRDLFYTEAFF	TGTGCCTGGAGAGACCTCTTTTACACTGAAGCTTTCTTT
-	TRBV18	17	TRBJ2-5	TRBD2	CASSPRTSGILQETQYF	TGTGCCAGCTCACCACGGACTAGCGGGATTCTTCAAGAGACCCAGTACTTC
-	TRBV19	15	TRBJ2-1	-	CASSSPTGAYNEQFF	TGTGCCAGTAGTAGCCCGACAGGAGCCTACAATGAGCAGTTCTTC
-	TRBV14	14	TRBJ2-1	TRBD1	CASSPRGLANEQFF	TGTGCCAGCAGCCCTAGGGGGCTAGCCAATGAGCAGTTCTTC
-	TRBV11-2	14	TRBJ2-7	TRBD2	CASSLVLAGHEQYF	TGTGCCAGCAGCTTAGTACTAGCGGGCCACGAGCAGTACTTC
-	TRBV5-1	15	TRBJ2-2	-	CASSLDRVNTGELFF	TGCGCCAGCAGCTTGGACAGGGTTAACACCGGGGAGCTGTTTTTT
-	TRBV15	14	TRBJ1-5	-	CATSRDPRLQPQHF	TGTGCCACCAGCAGAGATCCGAGGCTTCAGCCCCAGCATTTT
-	TRBV18	16	TRBJ1-4	TRBD1	CASSPRPRQGGEKLFF	TGTGCCAGCTCACCACGCCCGAGACAGGGGGGTGAAAAACTGTTTTTT
-	TRBV29-1	14	TRBJ2-5	-	CSVVRTRGIETQYF	TGCAGCGTTGTTCGCACCAGGGGTATAGAGACCCAGTACTTC
-	TRBV28	16	TRBJ2-1	TRBD1	CASSLVDRVAYNEQFF	TGTGCCAGCAGTTTAGTAGACAGGGTGGCCTACAATGAGCAGTTCTTC
-	TRBV19	13	TRBJ1-5	-	CASSIGKLRPQHF	TGTGCCAGTAGTATAGGTAAACTGAGGCCCCAGCATTTT
-	TRBV7-2	16	TRBJ2-3	TRBD2	CASTRGSGRVSDTQYF	TGTGCCAGCACCCGAGGGAGCGGGAGGGTTTCGGATACGCAGTATTTT
once	TRBV15	16	TRBJ2-1	-	CATRPTGSLSYNEQFF	TGTGCCACCAGGCCCACAGGGAGTCTCTCCTACAATGAGCAGTTCTTC
-	TRBV4-2	14	TRBJ2-1	TRBD2	CASRPRDRGDEQFF	TGTGCCAGCAGACCCAGAGACCGGGGGGATGAGCAGTTCTTC
-	TRBV18	16	TRBJ2-2	TRBD2	CASSPFVGRESGELFF	TGTGCCAGCTCACCATTTGTCGGGAGGGAATCCGGGGAGCTGTTTTTT
-	TRBV10-3	20	TRBJ2-3	TRBD2	CAISEYRASGTPRATDTQYF	TGTGCCATCAGTGAGTATAGAGCTAGCGGAACCCCCCGGGCCACAGATACGCAGTATTTT
-	TRBV7-2	13	TRBJ2-3	-	CASSSHDTDTQYF	TGTGCCAGCAGCTCTCACGACACAGATACGCAGTATTTT
-	TRBV4-3	15	TRBJ1-1	-	CASSQAEIQGTEAFF	TGCGCCAGCAGCCAAGCGGAGATCCAAGGGACTGAAGCTTTCTTT
-	TRBV9	15	TRBJ2-2	-	CASSVGGATTGELFF	TGTGCCAGCAGCGTCGGTGGGGCCACCACCGGGGAGCTGTTTTTT